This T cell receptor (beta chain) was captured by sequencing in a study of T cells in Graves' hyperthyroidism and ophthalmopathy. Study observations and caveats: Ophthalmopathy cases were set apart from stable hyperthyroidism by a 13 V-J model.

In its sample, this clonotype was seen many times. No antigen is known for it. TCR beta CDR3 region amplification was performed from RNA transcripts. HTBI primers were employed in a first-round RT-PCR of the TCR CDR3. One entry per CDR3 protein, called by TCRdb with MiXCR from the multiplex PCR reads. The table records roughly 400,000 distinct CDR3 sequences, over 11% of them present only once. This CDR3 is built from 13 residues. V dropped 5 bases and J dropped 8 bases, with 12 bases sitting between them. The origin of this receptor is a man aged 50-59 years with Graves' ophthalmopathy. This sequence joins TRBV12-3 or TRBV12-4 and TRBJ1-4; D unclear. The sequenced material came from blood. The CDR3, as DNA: TGTGCCAGCAGTCTAAACGGGGTAGAAAAACTGTTTTTT. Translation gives CASSLNGVEKLFF.